This TCR beta chain was recovered during a study of blood T cells in healthy people across ages. The authors ran a second PCR of about 6 to 12 cycles using a sample-barcoded 5' primer and a J-beta primer mix. All samples gave at least 2.5 million CDR3-containing paired-end reads. TCRdb used MiXCR to reprocess the 5' RACE reads, holding one entry per CDR3 protein. This table has hundreds of thousands of distinct CDR3 sequences, around 52% appearing once. General study results and limits: A roughly linear fall in TCR beta diversity per million T cells was seen with increasing age.

This clonotype occurred many times. Its specificity is unknown. Per sample, no less than 5 micrograms of total RNA were extracted. Sequenced material: blood. The sequence was obtained from an elderly woman in good health.

The CDR3 reads CASSLRRGSSYNEQFF. The CDR3 DNA reads as TGTGCCAGCAGCTTAAGAAGGGGGAGCTCCTACAATGAGCAGTTCTTC. The chain recombines TRBV11-2 with TRBJ2-1; tentative D call: TRBD1 (6 bases). Germline V gene data show CDR1 as SGHAT and CDR2 as FQNNGV. CDR3 length: 16 amino acids. V was shortened by 2 bases and J by 0 bases, with 11 bases between the two germline ends. The complete variable domain, with remaining parts taken from reference TRBV11-2 and TRBJ2-1, reads EAGVAQSPRYKIIEKRQSVAFWCNPISGHATLYWYQQILGQGPKLLIQFQNNGVVDDSQLPKDRFSAERLKGVDSTLKIQPAKLEDSAVYLCASSLRRGSSYNEQFFGPGTRLTVL.